The entry that follows covers one T cell receptor beta chain sequence. According to the study, genomic DNA was the template for TCR beta VDJ and CDR3 profiling. TCRdb re-called the reads through MiXCR, storing one row per CDR3 protein. This table has some 160,000 distinct CDR3 sequences, around half appearing once. Patients picked for sequencing had shown CD8+CD57+ cell expansion detected by flow cytometry. All participating patients were living with severe acquired aplastic anemia. The data were obtained in a study of CD8+CD57+ T cells in acquired aplastic anemia. Study in general: Isolated CD4+ and CD8+ cells, once sorted, yielded DNA averaging around 3 ug.

Trimming at V came to 1 base and at J to 0 bases, leaving 2 bases not matched to a gene. Looked up from germline, CDR1 is LNHDA and CDR2 is SQIVND (reference sequence). The CDR3 loop spans 15 amino acids. The TCR originated in a human donor with aplastic anemia. V and J are TRBV19 and TRBJ1-1; TRBD1 matches 7 bases. Sequenced sample: sorted CD4+, CD8+, or CD8+CD57+ T cells (not recorded which) from PBMCs. The DNA of the CDR3 is TGTGCCAGTAGTATAGCGACAGGGTTGAACACTGAAGCTTTCTTT. Amino acid sequence: CASSIATGLNTEAFF.